This TCR beta chain was identified during a study of metastatic and nonmetastatic thyroid tumors. For the study at large: The comparison covered peripheral blood and tumor or nodule tissue in malignant and benign thyroid patients. General study points: It was reportedly found that TCR beta diversity was significantly higher in malignant thyroid tumors than in benign nodules, a difference seen in both blood and tumor samples.

Prior to thyroid surgery, none of the patients had received any treatment. This clone showed up many times. Its antigen is currently unknown. Original processing methods: Clinicopathological groups supplied CDR3 differences that were used to build a distant-metastasis classifier for papillary thyroid cancer. TCRdb reanalyzed the PCR reads with MiXCR. The V and J calls and clone size are TCRdb's, not the authors'. The sample includes tens of thousands of clones, about an eighth seen only once; the top ten take 7% to 10%. The source is a female donor with papillary thyroid cancer or a benign thyroid nodule (not recorded which). Some clones in this sample may be carry-over from other donors' samples. Material: tumor tissue.

The CDR3 here is CASSIGTANSPLHF. CDR3 in DNA: TGTGCCAGTAGTATTGGCACAGCGAATTCACCCCTCCACTTT. V gene TRBV19 combines with J gene TRBJ1-6; no definite D call. The germline V and J ends were trimmed by 3 bases and 7 bases, with 10 bases remaining between them. Germline CDR1 LNHDA, CDR2 SQIVND (reference sequence). The CDR3 consists of 14 residues.